These T cell receptor beta chains were read from a single sample in a study of blood T cells in healthy people across ages. TCRdb ran MiXCR on the 5' RACE reads and lists one entry per CDR3 protein. The table lists about 1.5 million distinct CDR3 sequences, roughly 43% of them singletons. Sequenced input: blood. These receptors were taken from a young woman in good health. CDR3s include the opening cysteine and the closing phenylalanine or tryptophan. The D gene is left open where the match is weak. The size of a clone is reported for some rows only, either as once, few or many, or as a class for expanded clones.

v_gene,j_gene,abundance,len,d_gene,CDR3aa,CDR3nt
TRBV5-1,TRBJ2-5,-,16,TRBD1,CASSLGGTGGLETQYF,TGCGCCAGCAGCTTGGGCGGGACAGGGGGCCTGGAGACCCAGTACTTC
TRBV7-9,TRBJ1-4,few,16,-,CASSLTNPGASEKLFF,TGTGCCAGCAGCTTAACGAACCCAGGGGCGAGTGAAAAACTGTTTTTT
TRBV12-3/TRBV12-4,TRBJ2-1,-,19,TRBD2,CASLPYERGVLSSYNEQFF,TGTGCCAGCCTCCCGTACGAGCGGGGGGTCCTTAGCTCCTACAATGAGCAGTTCTTC
TRBV6-5,TRBJ2-7,-,15,-,CASSYSRQGPYEQYF,TGTGCCAGCAGTTACTCGAGGCAGGGACCCTACGAGCAGTACTTC
TRBV3-1,TRBJ2-5,-,13,-,CASSDLSVKTQYF,TGTGCCAGCAGTGACTTGAGCGTTAAGACCCAGTACTTC
TRBV2,TRBJ2-5,few,14,TRBD2,CASNQLAGAETQYF,TGTGCCAGCAATCAATTAGCGGGAGCAGAGACCCAGTACTTC
TRBV19,TRBJ2-5,-,14,-,CASSFGSGTETQYF,TGTGCCAGTAGTTTCGGCTCCGGGACGGAGACCCAGTACTTC
TRBV20-1,TRBJ1-5,few,17,TRBD1,CSASGFGADREDQPQHF,TGCAGTGCTAGTGGTTTCGGTGCGGACAGGGAGGACCAGCCCCAGCATTTT
TRBV20-1,TRBJ1-2,-,12,-,CSAISTDYGYTF,TGCAGTGCTATAAGTACCGACTATGGCTACACCTTC
TRBV27,TRBJ2-5,once,14,-,CACGPWSGKETQYF,TGTGCCTGCGGCCCCTGGAGCGGAAAAGAGACCCAGTACTTC
TRBV29-1,TRBJ2-1,-,14,TRBD2,CSVGRLAGNNEQFF,TGCAGCGTAGGACGGTTAGCGGGTAACAATGAGCAGTTCTTC
TRBV6-4,TRBJ2-3,many,15,TRBD1,CASSVGTGAPDTQYF,TGTGCCAGCAGTGTTGGGACAGGGGCTCCAGATACGCAGTATTTT
TRBV20-1,TRBJ2-3,once,13,-,CSARDQATDTQYF,TGCAGTGCTAGAGATCAAGCCACAGATACGCAGTATTTT
TRBV10-3,TRBJ2-2,few,15,-,CAISESRANTGELFF,TGTGCCATCAGTGAGTCCAGGGCGAACACCGGGGAGCTGTTTTTT
TRBV2,TRBJ2-4,once,14,TRBD2,CASSESGGKNIQYF,TGTGCCAGCAGTGAATCGGGGGGAAAGAACATTCAGTACTTC
TRBV19,TRBJ2-7,-,15,-,CASSISRPGTDEQYF,TGTGCCAGTAGTATAAGTCGCCCCGGGACGGACGAGCAGTACTTC
TRBV15,TRBJ2-7,few,14,-,CATSRGGGVGEQYF,TGTGCCACCAGCAGGGGAGGGGGCGTAGGCGAGCAGTACTTC
TRBV19,TRBJ2-1,once,15,-,CASSIVLASYNEQFF,TGTGCCAGTAGTATAGTACTAGCCTCCTACAATGAGCAGTTCTTC
TRBV6-2/TRBV6-3,TRBJ2-7,-,13,TRBD2,CASLSSGRYEQYF,TGTGCCAGCCTAAGTAGCGGGAGGTACGAGCAGTACTTC
TRBV7-9,TRBJ2-1,-,16,TRBD1,CASSPSRDRAYNEQFF,TGTGCCAGCAGCCCCTCTCGGGACAGGGCATACAATGAGCAGTTCTTC
TRBV7-6,TRBJ2-3,few,12,-,CASSAIPDTQYF,TGTGCCAGCAGCGCAATTCCAGATACGCAGTATTTT
TRBV25-1,TRBJ1-2,few,13,-,CASSGPREYGYTF,TGTGCCAGCAGTGGACCAAGGGAGTATGGCTACACCTTC
TRBV5-1,TRBJ1-2,many,14,-,CASSLEMGRGGYTF,TGCGCCAGCAGCTTGGAAATGGGTAGGGGAGGCTACACCTTC
TRBV12-3/TRBV12-4,TRBJ2-5,few,16,-,CASSLAGTYYQETQYF,TGTGCCAGCAGTTTAGCGGGCACCTATTATCAAGAGACCCAGTACTTC
TRBV11-2,TRBJ1-4,-,17,-,CASSFDPQPATNEKLFF,TGTGCCAGCAGCTTTGACCCCCAGCCGGCAACTAATGAAAAACTGTTTTTT
TRBV2,TRBJ1-2,-,14,-,CASRDQDTNYGYTF,TGTGCCAGCAGGGACCAAGACACCAACTATGGCTACACCTTC
TRBV27,TRBJ2-7,-,17,-,CASSLRGPQTLDHEQYF,TGTGCCAGCAGTTTAAGGGGACCCCAGACGCTAGACCACGAGCAGTACTTC
TRBV7-2,TRBJ2-2,-,14,TRBD1,CASSGQGANGELFF,TGTGCCAGCAGCGGACAGGGGGCTAACGGGGAGCTGTTTTTT
TRBV6-6,TRBJ2-3,few,14,-,CASRRPGGTDTQYF,TGTGCCAGCAGGAGGCCAGGGGGCACAGATACGCAGTATTTT
TRBV15,TRBJ2-3,-,14,-,CATSRGGITDTQYF,TGTGCCACCAGCAGGGGGGGTATAACAGATACGCAGTATTTT
TRBV29-1,TRBJ1-2,-,16,TRBD1,CSVFSRGQFGSYGYTF,TGCAGCGTTTTCTCCAGGGGGCAGTTTGGGTCCTATGGCTACACCTTC
TRBV4-3,TRBJ2-7,few,14,-,CASSQENRAYEQYF,TGCGCCAGCAGCCAAGAGAACCGAGCCTACGAGCAGTACTTC
TRBV7-9,TRBJ2-3,few,16,-,CASSSFLTSRTDTQYF,TGTGCCAGCAGTTCCTTCCTGACTAGTCGCACAGATACGCAGTATTTT
TRBV5-1,TRBJ2-7,few,11,-,CASSSGQEQYF,TGCGCCAGCAGCTCAGGACAGGAGCAGTACTTC
TRBV5-1,TRBJ2-7,many,14,-,CASSLTVRNYEQYF,TGCGCCAGCAGCTTGACGGTCCGGAACTACGAGCAGTACTTC
TRBV12-3/TRBV12-4,TRBJ2-1,few,15,-,CASSLARRLSNEQFF,TGTGCCAGCAGTTTAGCACGGAGGCTTAGTAATGAGCAGTTCTTC
TRBV7-2,TRBJ2-7,-,14,TRBD1,CASRLDRGSDEQYF,TGTGCCAGCAGACTTGACAGGGGCTCGGACGAGCAGTACTTC
TRBV28,TRBJ2-3,few,18,TRBD2,CASSSPAASGSPGDTQYF,TGTGCCAGCAGTTCTCCCGCGGCTAGCGGGAGTCCTGGAGATACGCAGTATTTT
TRBV20-1,TRBJ2-7,-,20,-,CSAERAGGFFRRTDEYEQYF,TGCAGTGCCGAGAGGGCCGGTGGGTTCTTTCGGCGGACCGACGAATACGAGCAGTACTTC
TRBV7-2,TRBJ2-5,-,14,-,CASSPPLGTETQYF,TGTGCCAGCAGCCCTCCCCTAGGGACAGAGACCCAGTACTTC
TRBV27,TRBJ2-7,few,13,-,CASSISADYEQYF,TGTGCCAGCAGTATCAGCGCGGACTACGAGCAGTACTTC
TRBV28,TRBJ2-7,-,12,-,CASNSLSYEQYF,TGTGCCAGCAACTCCCTCTCCTACGAGCAGTACTTC
TRBV25-1,TRBJ1-4,few,16,-,CASSPGGGWGGEKLFF,TGTGCCAGCAGTCCCGGTGGGGGATGGGGTGGTGAAAAACTGTTTTTT
TRBV28,TRBJ2-1,-,14,-,CASSNPGAGNEQFF,TGTGCCAGCAGTAACCCGGGGGCGGGTAATGAGCAGTTCTTC
TRBV28,TRBJ2-7,few,16,TRBD2,CASSPRLAGEYNEQYF,TGTGCCAGCAGCCCGAGACTAGCGGGAGAGTACAATGAGCAGTACTTC
TRBV7-9,TRBJ1-2,few,15,TRBD1,CASSRGTGGIDGYTF,TGTGCCAGCAGCCGAGGGACAGGGGGGATTGATGGCTACACCTTC
TRBV25-1,TRBJ2-7,-,15,-,CASSESGDWSYEQYF,TGTGCCAGCAGTGAATCGGGGGATTGGTCCTACGAGCAGTACTTC
TRBV29-1,TRBJ2-3,few,14,TRBD2,CSVESSGNTDTQYF,TGCAGCGTTGAATCGAGCGGGAACACAGATACGCAGTATTTT
TRBV20-1,TRBJ1-2,few,13,TRBD1,CSGTRQGGYGYTF,TGCAGTGGGACCAGACAGGGGGGCTATGGCTACACCTTC
TRBV20-1,TRBJ2-7,-,13,-,CRYAATRRYEQYF,TGCAGGTACGCGGCGACTCGTCGCTACGAGCAGTACTTC
TRBV4-3,TRBJ2-1,few,14,-,CASSQHRVLNEQFF,TGCGCCAGCAGCCAACACAGGGTGCTAAATGAGCAGTTCTTC
TRBV12-3/TRBV12-4,TRBJ2-7,-,15,TRBD2,CASRWRGGAYNEQYF,TGTGCCAGCCGCTGGCGCGGGGGGGCTTATAATGAGCAGTACTTC
TRBV6-2/TRBV6-3,TRBJ2-3,-,13,-,CASTLGFTDTQYF,TGTGCCAGCACTCTGGGGTTCACAGATACGCAGTATTTT
TRBV14,TRBJ1-2,-,13,-,CASSQTAGYGYTF,TGTGCCAGCAGCCAGACGGCGGGTTACGGCTACACCTTC
TRBV7-9,TRBJ1-6,few,15,-,CASSLAATEHSPLHF,TGTGCCAGCAGCTTAGCGGCGACAGAGCATTCACCCCTCCACTTT